This passage covers 26 T cell receptor beta chains from one sample sequenced in a study of T-cell memory formation after mild COVID-19. One entry per CDR3 protein, called by TCRdb with MiXCR from the 5' RACE reads. Here the sample spans about 88,000 distinct CDR3 sequences, more than 20% being singletons. The specimen sequenced was PBMCs or a T cell subset sorted from them (not recorded which). The receptors derive from a man aged 18 to 29 who had mild COVID-19 (a few samples of this study predate the infection). Cell type and time point are not known.

The sample holds a few counts of this clonotype. This sequence joins TRBV4-3 and TRBJ1-1; D is ambiguous. Germline-derived CDR1 and CDR2 are LGHNA and YSLEER. V was trimmed by 4 bases and J by 11 bases, leaving 17 bases between them. The CDR3 consists of 13 residues. DNA for the CDR3: TGCGCCAGCAGCCCCATGGCTAGGGAAGCGGCTTTCTTT. Protein: CASSPMAREAAFF.

The chain carries TRBV6-1 and TRBJ2-2; no reliable D call. CDR3 length equals 15 residues. CDR1 and CDR2 (germline): MNHNS, SASEGT. The V end lost 3 bases, the J end lost 7 bases, and 15 bases lay between the germline ends. The CDR3 sequence: CASSECCIYGGELFF. As DNA, the CDR3 is TGTGCCAGCAGTGAGTGCTGTATTTATGGCGGGGAGCTGTTTTTT.

CDR3 residues: CASSLNTGGGEAFF. The CDR3 DNA reads as TGTGCCAGCAGCCTAAACACAGGGGGCGGTGAAGCTTTCTTT. The chain uses TRBV5-4 and TRBJ1-1; 9 bases are a match to TRBD1. Germline loops: CDR1 SGHNT, CDR2 YYREEE (reference sequence). This CDR3 is built from 14 residues. Trimming at V came to 4 bases and at J to 7 bases, leaving 8 bases not matched to a gene. Full variable domain (remainder filled in from reference TRBV5-4 and TRBJ1-1): ETGVTQSPTHLIKTRGQQVTLRCSSQSGHNTVSWYQQALGQGPQFIFQYYREEENGRGNFPPRFSGLQFPNYSSELNVNALELDDSALYLCASSLNTGGGEAFFGQGTRLTVV.

This clonotype came up a few times. The chain couples TRBV5-1 to TRBJ2-1; 7 bases are shared with TRBD1. CDR1 is SGHRS, CDR2 YFSETQ, per germline. With 4 bases clipped from V and 10 bases from J, the junction kept 20 bases outside the gene matches. The CDR3 is 17 residues long. In DNA form, the CDR3 reads TGCGCCAGCAGCCCGCCGAGAGCCGGGACAGTCCATCGGGAGCAGTTCTTC. Residues: CASSPPRAGTVHREQFF.

CDR3 loop: CASSLGTDYEQYF. The CDR3 DNA reads as TGTGCCAGCAGCTTGGGGACAGACTACGAGCAGTACTTC. This chain uses TRBV5-5 with TRBJ2-7, with D perhaps TRBD1 (6 bases). This CDR3 is built from 13 residues. Trimming left V 0 bases short and J 3 bases short, with 7 bases between. Germline lookup yields CDR1 SGHKS and CDR2 YYEKEE (reference sequence).

Many counts were recorded for this clonotype. This chain uses TRBV7-2 with TRBJ2-7; 8 bases line up with TRBD1. V trimming: 4 bases; J trimming: 2 bases; junction bases outside the gene matches: 4. This CDR3 has 14 amino acids. Looked up from germline, CDR1 is SGHTA and CDR2 is FQGNSA. The CDR3 bases are TGTGCCAGCAGCTGGGGACAGGCCCCCTACGAGCAGTACTTC. Its translation: CASSWGQAPYEQYF.

This chain uses TRBV20-1 with TRBJ2-1; 7 positions agree with TRBD2. From germline, CDR1 is DFQATT and CDR2 SNEGSKA (reference sequence). There are 15 residues in the CDR3. J lost 2 bases, V lost 0 bases, and 4 bases had no gene match. CDR3 bases: TGCAGTGCTAGAGATTCGGCGGGAGCCTACAATGAGCAGTTCTTC. The encoded protein is CSARDSAGAYNEQFF.

The chain combines TRBV12-3 or TRBV12-4 with TRBJ2-2, with 10 nucleotides matching TRBD1. The V segment lost 4 bases and the J segment 4 bases; nucleotides outside the gene matches: 9. This CDR3 spans 17 amino acids. For the CDR3, the DNA is TGTGCCAGCAGTTGGGACAGGGGAGATCTGGGCACCGGGGAGCTGTTTTTT. Its protein is CASSWDRGDLGTGELFF.

At least ten counts were recorded for this clonotype. The chain combines TRBV4-2 with TRBJ2-3; 14 positions agree with TRBD2. The V gene end was trimmed by 4 bases and the J gene end by 4 bases; junction bases not matched to a gene: 4. This CDR3 is 16 amino acids long. Germline values: CDR1 LGHNA, CDR2 YNFKEQ. The CDR3 here is CASSPATSGGADTQYF. CDR3 in DNA: TGTGCCAGCAGCCCCGCGACTAGCGGGGGGGCAGATACGCAGTATTTT.

The DNA of the CDR3 is TGTGCCAGCAGCTTACTGACAGTGATCGGCTCACCCCTCCACTTT. It is translated as CASSLLTVIGSPLHF. The chain uses TRBV7-9 and TRBJ1-6, with D tentatively TRBD1 (5 bases). The germline CDR1 and CDR2 sequences are SEHNR and FQNEAQ (reference sequence). Trimming shortened V by 2 bases and J by 10 bases, and 15 bases separated the two germline ends. The CDR3 consists of 15 residues.

The rearrangement links TRBV7-9 to TRBJ1-2; D might be TRBD1 (6 bases). Germline CDR1 SEHNR, CDR2 FQNEAQ (reference sequence). The CDR3 consists of 15 residues. The V end lost 2 bases, the J end lost 5 bases, and 15 bases lay between the germline ends. As DNA, the CDR3 is TGTGCCAGCAGCTTAAATGGGGGCGCGAAATATGGCTACACCTTC. Its protein product is CASSLNGGAKYGYTF.

The rearrangement joins TRBV28 to TRBJ1-2, with a tentative D call TRBD1 (6 bases). Germline lookup yields CDR1 MDHEN and CDR2 SYDVKM. The CDR3 totals 13 residues. The V end was cut by 4 bases, the J end by 6 bases, with 12 bases between. The CDR3 region is CASSSRGRDGYTF. The CDR3 nucleotides read TGTGCCAGCAGTTCCAGGGGAAGGGATGGCTACACCTTC.

This clonotype has only a few counts. The rearrangement links TRBV11-2 to TRBJ2-3; the match to TRBD2 covers 9 bases. The CDR3 has 15 amino acids. V dropped 5 bases and J dropped 4; count of bases not matched to a gene: 7. CDR1 and CDR2 from the germline V gene are SGHAT and FQNNGV. This CDR3 reads CASSNPRTSADTQYF. The CDR3 bases are TGTGCCAGCAGCAACCCGAGGACTAGCGCAGATACGCAGTATTTT.

The chain is built from TRBV5-6 and TRBJ2-1; 7 nucleotides align to TRBD1. The CDR3 contains 15 residues. Germline V lookup: CDR1 SGHDT, CDR2 YYEEEE. With 4 bases clipped from V and 9 bases from J, the junction kept 13 bases outside the gene matches. Here the CDR3 reads CASSGDWDSSPEQFF. CDR3 in DNA: TGTGCCAGCAGCGGTGACTGGGACAGTTCACCTGAGCAGTTCTTC.

The chain joins TRBV7-6 to TRBJ1-1, with a weak D call TRBD1 (5 bases). This CDR3 comprises 15 residues. Between the trimmed V and J ends, which lost 1 base and 2 bases, there was a span of 11 bases. CDR1 is SGHVS and CDR2 is FNYEAQ in the germline V gene. In DNA form, the CDR3 reads TGTGCCAGCAGCTTAGGACGGGGGGTCAACACTGAAGCTTTCTTT. Translated: CASSLGRGVNTEAFF.

The chain is built from TRBV4-3 and TRBJ1-2; 8 bases align to TRBD1. V was clipped by 0 bases and J by 3 bases; unmatched bases: 9. The CDR3 runs to 17 residues. Germline V gene lookup returns CDR1 LGHNA and CDR2 YSLEER. The CDR3 DNA reads TGCGCCAGCAGCCAAGACTGGCCGCAGGGGGCGGACTATGGCTACACCTTC. Translation gives CASSQDWPQGADYGYTF.

The V call is TRBV7-3, the J call TRBJ2-1; 14 nucleotides agree with TRBD2. Germline assignment: CDR1 SGHTA and CDR2 FQGTGA. V shed 5 bases, J shed 8 bases, and the junction held 2 bases outside the gene matches. The CDR3 spans 14 residues. DNA of the CDR3: TGTGCCAGCAGCCCGGGACTAGCGGGGGATGAGCAGTTCTTC. This codes for CASSPGLAGDEQFF.

The chain recombines TRBV20-1 with TRBJ2-4; D unresolved. Germline values: CDR1 DFQATT, CDR2 SNEGSKA (reference sequence). The V end lost 3 bases, the J end lost 5 bases, and 5 bases lay between the germline ends. The CDR3 has 11 residues. CDR3 DNA: TGCAGTGCTAGGGGCGAAAACATTCAGTACTTC. Protein sequence: CSARGENIQYF.

The chain has TRBV11-3 and TRBJ2-3; no reliable D call. The germline V gene encodes CDR1 SGHNT and CDR2 YENEEA. The CDR3 has 15 residues. Trimming stripped 0 bases from V and 8 bases from J, with 15 bases between. CDR3 protein: CASSLDDRAGRTQYF. In DNA form, the CDR3 reads TGTGCCAGCAGCTTAGATGATCGGGCCGGGCGTACGCAGTATTTT.

This clonotype has more than one count but fewer than ten. The rearrangement links TRBV6-2 or TRBV6-3 to TRBJ2-2; TRBD2 might be the D (6 bases). The CDR3 extends over 17 amino acids. Germline CDR1 is MNHEY and CDR2 is SVGEGT. Between the trimmed V and J ends, which lost 2 bases and 4 bases, there was a span of 17 bases. CDR3 bases: TGTGCCAGCAGTTACAGAAGCGGGTTGTTCGGCACCGGGGAGCTGTTTTTT. Protein: CASSYRSGLFGTGELFF.

This clonotype was seen only a few times. The CDR3 region is CASSSRRSYEQYF. The CDR3 nucleotides read TGTGCCAGCAGTTCTCGAAGATCCTACGAGCAGTACTTC. V usage is TRBV27 and J usage is TRBJ2-7; D is undetermined. The CDR3 has 13 amino acids. CDR1 is MNHEY and CDR2 is SMNVEV in the germline V gene (reference sequence). V shed 4 bases and J shed 1 base, with 8 bases lying between them.

This clonotype was recorded many times. V and J are TRBV6-1 and TRBJ2-7, with 7 nucleotides matching TRBD1. The CDR3 runs to 14 residues. Germline CDR1 reads MNHNS; CDR2 reads SASEGT. V gave up 1 base and J gave up 0 bases; unmatched junction bases: 0. This CDR3 reads CASSEGDSSYEQYV. The CDR3 DNA follows: TGTGCCAGCAGTGAAGGGGACAGCTCCTACGAGCAGTACGTC.

Only a few counts were recorded for this clonotype. The chain couples TRBV5-1 to TRBJ1-1; D remains ambiguous. This CDR3 is built from 13 residues. The V gene lost 0 bases and the J gene lost 8 bases, with 11 bases spanning the gap. Germline CDR1 reads SGHRS; CDR2 reads YFSETQ. The CDR3 nucleotides read TGCGCCAGCAGCTTGGTTAGGGATCGGGAAGCTTTCTTT. It yields the protein CASSLVRDREAFF.

This rearrangement joins TRBV5-1 to TRBJ1-1; D may be TRBD1 (5 bases). The CDR3 is 15 amino acids. CDR1 is SGHRS and CDR2 is YFSETQ in the germline V gene. The V gene lost 0 bases and the J gene lost 0 bases, with 9 bases spanning the gap. The CDR3 DNA is TGCGCCAGCAGCTTGGGACTGGACATGAACACTGAAGCTTTCTTT. Translating gives CASSLGLDMNTEAFF.

The chain links TRBV7-6 to TRBJ2-3; the D is unclear. There are 12 residues in the CDR3. V was cut by 3 bases and J by 5 bases, with 6 bases left in between. CDR1 and CDR2 (germline): SGHVS, FNYEAQ. This CDR3 reads CASSLDKDTQYF. In DNA form, the CDR3 reads TGTGCCAGCAGCTTGGATAAAGATACGCAGTATTTT.

This clonotype was counted a few times. The chain couples TRBV6-2 or TRBV6-3 to TRBJ1-1; D is undetermined. The CDR3 sequence is 14 residues long. Germline CDR1 reads MNHEY; CDR2 reads SVGEGT. Deletions cut 5 bases from V and 2 bases from J, with 12 bases between. The CDR3 coding sequence is TGTGCCAGCAGTCTATCGGACGGTAACACTGAAGCTTTCTTT. It is translated as CASSLSDGNTEAFF.